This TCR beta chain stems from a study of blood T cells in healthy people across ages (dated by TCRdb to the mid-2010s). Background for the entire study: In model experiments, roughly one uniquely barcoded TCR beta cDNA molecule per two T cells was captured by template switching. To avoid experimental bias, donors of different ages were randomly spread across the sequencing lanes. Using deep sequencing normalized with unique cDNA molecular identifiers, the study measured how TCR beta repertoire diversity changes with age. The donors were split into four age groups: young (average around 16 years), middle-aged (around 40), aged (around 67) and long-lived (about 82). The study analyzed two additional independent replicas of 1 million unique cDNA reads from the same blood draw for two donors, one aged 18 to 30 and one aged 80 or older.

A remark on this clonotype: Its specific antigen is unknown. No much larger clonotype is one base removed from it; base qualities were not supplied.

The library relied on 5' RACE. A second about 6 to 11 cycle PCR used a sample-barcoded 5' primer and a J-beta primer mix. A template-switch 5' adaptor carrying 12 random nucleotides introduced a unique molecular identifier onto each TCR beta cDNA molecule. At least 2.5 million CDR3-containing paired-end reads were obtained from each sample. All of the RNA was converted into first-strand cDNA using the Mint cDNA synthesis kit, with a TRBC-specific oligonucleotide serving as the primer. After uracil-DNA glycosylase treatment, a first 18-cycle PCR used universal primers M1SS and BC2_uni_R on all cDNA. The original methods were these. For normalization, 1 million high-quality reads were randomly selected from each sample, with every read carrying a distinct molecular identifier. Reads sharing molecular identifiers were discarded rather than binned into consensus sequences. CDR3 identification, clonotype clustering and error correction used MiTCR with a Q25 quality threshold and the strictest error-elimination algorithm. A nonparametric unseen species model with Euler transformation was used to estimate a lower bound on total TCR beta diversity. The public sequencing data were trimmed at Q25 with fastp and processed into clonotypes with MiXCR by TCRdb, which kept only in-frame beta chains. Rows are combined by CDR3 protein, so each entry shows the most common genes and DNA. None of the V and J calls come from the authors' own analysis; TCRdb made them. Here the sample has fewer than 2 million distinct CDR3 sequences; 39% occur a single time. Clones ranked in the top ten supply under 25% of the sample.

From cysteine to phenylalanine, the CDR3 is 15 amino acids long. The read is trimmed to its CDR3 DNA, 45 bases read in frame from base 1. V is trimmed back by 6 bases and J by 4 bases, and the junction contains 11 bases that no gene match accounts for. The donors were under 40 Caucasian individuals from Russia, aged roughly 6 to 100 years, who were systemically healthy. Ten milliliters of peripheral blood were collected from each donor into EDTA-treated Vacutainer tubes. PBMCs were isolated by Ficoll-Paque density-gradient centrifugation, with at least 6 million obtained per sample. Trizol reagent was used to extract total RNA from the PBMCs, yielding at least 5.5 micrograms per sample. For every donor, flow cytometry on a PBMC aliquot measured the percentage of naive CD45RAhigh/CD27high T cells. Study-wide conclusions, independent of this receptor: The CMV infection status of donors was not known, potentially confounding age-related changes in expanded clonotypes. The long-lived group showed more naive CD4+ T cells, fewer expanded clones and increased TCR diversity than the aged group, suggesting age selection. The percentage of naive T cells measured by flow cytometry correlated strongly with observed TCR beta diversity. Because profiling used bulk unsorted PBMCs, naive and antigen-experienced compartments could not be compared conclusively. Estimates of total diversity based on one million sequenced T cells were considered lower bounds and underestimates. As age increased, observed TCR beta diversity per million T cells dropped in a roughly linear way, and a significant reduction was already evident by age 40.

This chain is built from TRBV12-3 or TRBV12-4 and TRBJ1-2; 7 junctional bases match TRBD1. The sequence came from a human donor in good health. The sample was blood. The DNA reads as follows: TGTGCCAGCAGCTACGGGACAGACGTGGGCTATGGCTACACCTTC. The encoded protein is CASSYGTDVGYGYTF.